A single sample gave rise to the 17 T cell receptor beta chains below, sequenced in a study of blood T cell repertoires in COVID-19. Sequenced by immunoSEQ multiplex PCR; TCRdb stores in-frame clones only, minus some. Here the sample spans 200,000 to 250,000 clones, less than 85% being singletons. Sequencing used peripheral blood. The receptor source for this set is a woman in her seventies with acute or convalescent COVID-19.

This clone showed up just a few times. Other DNA sequences in this specimen translate into the identical CDR3. The genes are TRBV24-1 and TRBJ1-5; D gene uncertain. The germline CDR1 and CDR2 sequences are KGHDR and SFDVKD. The V end was cut by 9 bases, the J end by 0 bases, with 8 bases between. The CDR3 covers 13 residues. CDR3 residues: CATGGYSNQPQHF. CDR3 DNA sequence: TGTGCCACCGGAGGGTATAGCAATCAGCCCCAGCATTTT.

This clone turned up a few times. The gene calls are TRBV5-5 and TRBJ2-1; D is unclear. Germline assignment: CDR1 SGHKS and CDR2 YYEKEE (reference sequence). V gave up 1 base and J gave up 9 bases, with 14 bases separating them. The CDR3 sequence is 14 residues long. In nucleotides, the CDR3 is TGTGCCAGCAGCTTGTTTCTAGGCGAGGCTGAGCAGTTCTTC. Residues: CASSLFLGEAEQFF.

This chain connects TRBV10-3 to TRBJ2-7, with a tentative D call TRBD1 (6 bases). The ends were cut back, 1 base at V and 3 bases at J, with 13 bases in the middle. Germline V gene lookup returns CDR1 ENHRY and CDR2 SYGVKD. This CDR3 comprises 15 residues. In DNA, the CDR3 is TGTGCCATCAGTGAGTTTACCACAGGGAACTACGAGCAGTACTTC. Translation: CAISEFTTGNYEQYF.

The rearrangement uses TRBV24-1 and TRBJ2-5; tentatively, D is TRBD2 (6 bases). Germline V gives CDR1 KGHDR, CDR2 SFDVKD. The CDR3 has 15 amino acids. Deletions cut 4 bases from V and 5 bases from J, with 16 bases between. DNA for the CDR3: TGTGCCACCAGTGACTCCGGGACTCCCAGCGAGACCCAGTACTTC. This sequence encodes CATSDSGTPSETQYF.

There are a few counts of this clone. The CDR3 loop reads CASLGQLSYEQYF. In nucleotides, the CDR3 is TGTGCCAGCTTGGGACAGCTATCATACGAGCAGTACTTC. The rearrangement joins TRBV2 to TRBJ2-7; the match to TRBD1 covers 7 bases. The CDR3 totals 13 residues. The trim removed 8 bases at V and 4 bases at J, leaving 8 bases unmatched. Germline V gene data show CDR1 as SNHLY and CDR2 as FYNNEI.

This chain joins TRBV4-2 and TRBJ2-7, with 9 bases fitting TRBD1. Germline values: CDR1 LGHNA, CDR2 YNFKEQ. The ends lost 5 bases at V and 2 bases at J; junction bases unmatched: 10. There are 16 residues in the CDR3. The CDR3: CASSVGVGTGTYEQYF. DNA of the CDR3: TGTGCCAGCAGCGTCGGGGTTGGGACAGGGACCTACGAGCAGTACTTC.

V is TRBV2 and J is TRBJ2-2; 7 nucleotides agree with TRBD1. This CDR3 contains 18 residues. Germline CDR1 and CDR2: SNHLY and FYNNEI. Trimming at V came to 8 bases and at J to 1 base, leaving 16 bases not matched to a gene. CDR3 in DNA: TGTGCCAGCGGGGTTCCCCTGTCTCGGACAGGGAACACCGGGGAGCTGTTTTTT. This encodes CASGVPLSRTGNTGELFF.

There are a few counts of this clone. The chain combines TRBV4-2 with TRBJ1-4; D unresolved. With 3 bases removed from V and 8 bases from J, the gap between germline ends came to 16 bases. CDR3 length equals 15 residues. Germline CDR1 LGHNA, CDR2 YNFKEQ. The CDR3 reads CASSQSGSQGEKLFF. The CDR3 nucleotides read TGTGCCAGCAGCCAGTCGGGGTCCCAAGGGGAAAAACTGTTTTTT.

This clone was counted only a few times. This sequence joins TRBV7-3 and TRBJ2-1, with 7 bases matching TRBD1. Germline CDR1 is SGHTA and CDR2 is FQGTGA. Losses at the gene ends were 5 bases for V and 3 bases for J; bases not matched to a gene: 7. This CDR3 region has 15 residues. The CDR3 region has the DNA TGTGCCAGCAGCGCGGCAAGGACAGGCTACAATGAGCAGTTCTTC. This gives the protein CASSAARTGYNEQFF.

The chain recombines TRBV23-1 with TRBJ2-7; D uncertain. TRBV23-1 is an ORF; its function is uncertain. The V end lost 3 bases, the J end lost 0 bases, and 6 bases lay between the germline ends. The CDR3 consists of 13 residues. This CDR3 reads CASSHPISYEQYV. CDR3 in DNA: TGCGCCAGCAGTCACCCAATCTCCTACGAGCAGTACGTC.

The chain links TRBV1 to TRBJ1-6; the tabulated D call, TRBD1, remains unverified against the DNA. TRBV1 is labeled a pseudogene. The CDR3 covers 17 residues. CDR3 in DNA: TGCACCAGCAGCGGACAGGGGGTCATTCTCTTGACTTCACCCCTCCACTTT. Translating it yields CTSSGQGVILLTSPLHF.

The V call is TRBV7-9, the J call TRBJ2-5; D might be TRBD2 (6 bases). The ends were cut back, 7 bases at V and 4 bases at J, with 19 bases in the middle. From germline, CDR1 is SEHNR and CDR2 FQNEAQ (reference sequence). The CDR3 has 15 amino acids. CDR3 residues: CASTPGNGGGETQYF. The CDR3 bases are TGTGCCAGCACCCCGGGCAATGGGGGAGGAGAGACCCAGTACTTC.

In this sample, this clone turned up once. This sequence joins TRBV5-1 and TRBJ2-1, with 9 positions matching TRBD1. CDR3 length equals 19 residues. The ends lost 1 base at V and 6 bases at J; junction bases unmatched: 17. Germline CDR1 reads SGHRS; CDR2 reads YFSETQ. The CDR3 region is CASSLKIQGASPERNEQFF. For the CDR3, the DNA is TGCGCCAGCAGCTTGAAAATACAGGGGGCCAGCCCTGAACGCAATGAGCAGTTCTTC.

The chain links TRBV5-1 to TRBJ1-4; unclear D gene. The CDR3 totals 16 residues. Trimming took 0 bases from V and 0 from J, leaving 9 bases between them. Germline CDR1 is SGHRS and CDR2 is YFSETQ. CDR3 sequence reads: CASSLEDTATNEKLFF. The CDR3 DNA is TGCGCCAGCAGCTTGGAAGACACTGCAACTAATGAAAAACTGTTTTTT. The full variable domain, completed using reference TRBV5-1 and TRBJ1-4, is KAGVTQTPRYLIKTRGQQVTLSCSPISGHRSVSWYQQTPGQGLQFLFEYFSETQRNKGNFPGRFSGRQFSNSRSEMNVSTLELGDSALYLCASSLEDTATNEKLFFGSGTQLSVL.

The chain links TRBV11-3 to TRBJ2-5; no definite D call. The CDR3 extends over 15 amino acids. Trimming pared 4 bases from V and 0 bases from J, leaving 12 bases between. Germline V gives CDR1 SGHNT, CDR2 YENEEA. In nucleotides, the CDR3 is TGTGCCAGCAGCTCGAGCCCAGGCTACCAAGAGACCCAGTACTTC. Translated: CASSSSPGYQETQYF.

This chain joins TRBV5-1 and TRBJ2-1; D is possibly TRBD2 (6 bases). The ends were cut back, 1 base at V and 5 bases at J, with 13 bases in the middle. The CDR3 has 15 amino acids. Looked up from germline, CDR1 is SGHRS and CDR2 is YFSETQ. The CDR3 reads CASSLQSGRNNEQFF. The CDR3 nucleotides read TGCGCCAGCAGCTTGCAGTCAGGGAGGAACAATGAGCAGTTCTTC.

This chain links TRBV27 with TRBJ1-2, with 9 bases identical to TRBD1. This CDR3 has 13 amino acids. The germline V gene has CDR1 MNHEY and CDR2 SMNVEV (reference sequence). With 3 bases clipped from V and 6 bases from J, the junction kept 2 bases outside the gene matches. The chain's CDR3 is CASSLRQGDGYTF. The CDR3 DNA is TGTGCCAGCAGTTTGAGACAGGGGGATGGCTACACCTTC.